What follows describes a single T cell receptor beta chain. The antigen remains unidentified. The CDR3 is made up of 15 amino acids. PCR used 60 Vbeta primers and 13 Jbeta primers. Assay used: immunoSEQ multiplex PCR; TCRdb lists only in-frame clones, some missing. Its table lists around 120,000 clones. The data were obtained in a study of cytomegalovirus exposure and HLA in healthy donors. The study, taken as a whole, reports: Near-uniform donor sequencing depth was presumed by presence/absence analyses.

The chain employs TRBV1 and TRBJ2-7; TRBD1 is the table's D call, not checked against the DNA. TRBV1 is reported as a pseudogene. The sample comprised PBMCs. This clonotype originated in a man in his forties or fifties in good health and CMV-seronegative. The CDR3 DNA follows: TGCACCAGCATCCCCCGGGACAGGGTATCCTACGAGCAGTACTTC. This encodes CTSIPRDRVSYEQYF.